This TCR beta chain was sequenced for a study of blood T cell repertoires in COVID-19. Overall study: Donors in the United States, Italy and Spain gave samples during acute or convalescent COVID-19.

Only a few counts were recorded for this clone. Data came from immunoSEQ multiplex PCR; TCRdb stores just in-frame clones and leaves some out. The sample shows under 150,000 clones, around nine tenths of them seen only once. With 6 bases removed from V and 2 bases from J, the gap between germline ends came to 14 bases. CDR3 length equals 14 residues. Germline CDR1 and CDR2: MNHEY and SVGEGT. The origin of this receptor is a human donor in a cohort sampled during active COVID-19. This chain links TRBV6-2 or TRBV6-3 with TRBJ2-7; D may be TRBD2 (6 bases). The sample comprised peripheral blood. The CDR3 loop reads CASSVPRGTYEQYF. CDR3 DNA sequence: TGTGCCAGCAGCGTGCCGCGGGGTACCTACGAGCAGTACTTC.